The 5 T cell receptor beta chains in this list originate from one sample, sequenced in a study of response to subunit inactivated influenza vaccine. TCRdb reprocessed the RT-PCR reads with MiXCR, giving one entry per CDR3 protein. This sample has more than 500,000 distinct CDR3 sequences, with approximately 10% found just once. These data also featured in a second study, about T cells expressing NK-cell markers. That publication notes: As the method of synthesis, 5'RACE template switching with UMIs yielded TCR beta cDNA.

The sample here was PBMCs from blood, taken on the day of vaccination. These receptors came from a man between 45 and 60 years old who received an inactivated influenza vaccine.

This clonotype was picked up a small number of times. As DNA, the CDR3 is TGCAGTGCCAGACAGGGGGTCACTGAAGCTTTCTTT. Residues: CSARQGVTEAFF. The rearrangement links TRBV20-1 to TRBJ1-1, with TRBD1 matching 9 bases. V was pared by 6 bases and J by 4 bases, with 3 bases of the junction left unmatched. The CDR3 is 12 residues long. Germline CDR1 DFQATT, CDR2 SNEGSKA (reference sequence).

The sample holds a few counts of this clonotype. The CDR3 sequence is CASSSSPRGATYEQYF. The CDR3 DNA follows: TGTGCCAGCAGTTCCTCCCCCAGGGGGGCAACCTACGAGCAGTACTTC. The chain uses TRBV27 and TRBJ2-7, with D perhaps TRBD1 (7 bases). With 4 bases removed from V and 2 bases from J, the gap between germline ends came to 18 bases. Germline CDR1 reads MNHEY; CDR2 reads SMNVEV (reference sequence). CDR3 length: 16 amino acids.

This rearrangement joins TRBV7-9 to TRBJ1-2; perhaps TRBD1 as D (5 bases). Germline CDR1 SEHNR, CDR2 FQNEAQ (reference sequence). V was pared by 5 bases and J by 3 bases, with 16 bases between. The CDR3 is 15 amino acids. The CDR3 nucleotides are TGTGCCAGCAGCCTAGGGGAACAGGCCTACTATGGCTACACCTTC. This codes for CASSLGEQAYYGYTF.

This clonotype occurred many times. The chain uses TRBV29-1 and TRBJ1-1; TRBD1 aligns across 7 bases. Trimming at V came to 3 bases and at J to 6 bases, leaving 10 bases not matched to a gene. Per the germline V gene, CDR1 is SQVTM and CDR2 is ANQGSEA. CDR3 length: 14 amino acids. CDR3 bases: TGCAGCGTTGAGAGAAAGGGGGCAGTGTCTGAAGCTTTCTTT. Its protein is CSVERKGAVSEAFF.

The chain recombines TRBV29-1 with TRBJ2-3; D is possibly TRBD1 or TRBD2 (5 bases each). Germline loops: CDR1 SQVTM, CDR2 ANQGSEA. V lost 0 bases, J lost 3 bases, and 7 bases lay in between. This CDR3 comprises 13 residues. CDR3 sequence: CSVEDGGTDTQYF. In nucleotides, the CDR3 is TGCAGCGTTGAAGATGGGGGTACAGATACGCAGTATTTT.